This TCR beta chain was observed in a study of shared clonotypes between healthy human individuals. The study's findings and limits: Naive subsets usually exceeded memory subsets in estimated richness. Donor clonotype sharing was expected to depend on sequencing depth.

CD8 cells regarded as naive lacked CD45RO, were positively chosen for CCR7, and omitted terminally differentiated effector memory CD45RA+ cells. Notes on this clone: Its antigen is unidentified.

In the original workflow: Junction-only sequences without quality scores came from ImmunoSEQ, so filtering differed. Method: immunoSEQ multiplex PCR; TCRdb's copy keeps in-frame clones and lacks some. The V and J calls and clone size are taken from that table; D and trimming were inferred from the DNA. Of 2 million or so clones listed, about 95% are singletons. Germline V gene sequence: CDR1 SGHDN, CDR2 FVKESK. The CDR3 runs 17 residues. The V and J ends lost 0 bases and 2 bases respectively, with 15 bases between them. The sample comprised naive CD8+ T cells sorted from blood. The TCR sequence derives from a man between 18 and 29 years old in good health. The V call is TRBV14, the J call TRBJ2-3; D perhaps matches TRBD1 (5 bases). The chain's CDR3 is CASSQEPAGPPTDTQYF. In nucleotides, the CDR3 is TGTGCCAGCAGCCAAGAACCGGCAGGGCCTCCCACAGATACGCAGTATTTT.